These 21 T cell receptor beta chains share one sample of origin, sequenced in a study of blood T cell repertoires in COVID-19. Clones were read by immunoSEQ multiplex PCR, and TCRdb kept only the in-frame ones, dropping some. This sample carries roughly 250,000 clones, about 84% of them seen once, and the ten largest clones take roughly 2%. The sequenced material came from PBMCs or T cells enriched from blood (not recorded which). Receptor source: a woman in her forties or fifties who had recovered from COVID-19.

In its sample, this clone was seen once. CDR3 nucleotide sequence: TGTGCCAGCAGCGTAGGGATCGCGGGGGAGTACAATGAGCAGTTCTTC. It codes for CASSVGIAGEYNEQFF. The chain links TRBV9 to TRBJ2-1, with 7 nucleotides matching TRBD2. J was trimmed by 4 bases and V by 0 bases; bases with no gene match: 7. CDR3 length equals 16 residues. Looked up from germline, CDR1 is SGDLS and CDR2 is YYNGEE.

In regard to this clone: Other DNA sequences from this sample encode an identical CDR3 as well. The chain couples TRBV4-3 to TRBJ1-3, with 7 nucleotides matching TRBD1. V shed 3 bases and J 4 bases; nucleotides not matched to a gene: 0. The germline V gene encodes CDR1 LGHNA and CDR2 YSLEER. The CDR3 has 13 residues. CDR3 DNA: TGCGCCAGCAGCCAGGACAGGGGAAACACCATATATTTT. This sequence encodes CASSQDRGNTIYF.

V usage is TRBV27 and J usage is TRBJ1-4, with 7 bases aligning to TRBD1. In germline, CDR1 is MNHEY, CDR2 SMNVEV (reference sequence). The V and J ends lost 3 bases and 8 bases, in that order; junction bases with no gene match: 9. This CDR3 is 15 amino acids long. The CDR3 coding sequence is TGTGCCAGCAGTTTGTCGAACAGGGGATGGGAAAAACTGTTTTTT. Translated, it gives CASSLSNRGWEKLFF.

CDR3 sequence (DNA): TGTGCCAGCAGCTTGGGACTAGCGGGAGAGACCCAGTACTTC. It specifies CASSLGLAGETQYF. The chain has TRBV5-4 and TRBJ2-5, with 10 bases fitting TRBD2. V lost 0 bases to trimming and J lost 4 bases; unmatched junction nucleotides: 0. The CDR3 has 14 amino acids. CDR1 and CDR2 from the germline V gene are SGHNT and YYREEE (reference sequence).

This sequence joins TRBV9 and TRBJ2-5; 7 bases line up with TRBD1. The V segment lost 4 bases and the J segment 5 bases; nucleotides outside the gene matches: 5. This CDR3 region has 13 residues. Germline V gene lookup returns CDR1 SGDLS and CDR2 YYNGEE. For the CDR3, the DNA is TGTGCCAGCAGCATCGGACAGGCCGAGACCCAGTACTTC. This codes for CASSIGQAETQYF.

The gene calls are TRBV7-2 and TRBJ1-2; tentative D call: TRBD1 (6 bases). The CDR3 runs 14 residues. V was trimmed by 6 bases and J by 4 bases, leaving 15 bases between them. Germline loops: CDR1 SGHTA, CDR2 FQGNSA. The CDR3 here is CASSPRTVTYGYTF. The CDR3, as DNA: TGTGCCAGCAGTCCTAGGACAGTCACCTATGGCTACACCTTC.

This chain's CDR3 is CAWSGGFKETQYF. The CDR3 bases are TGTGCCTGGAGTGGCGGATTTAAAGAGACCCAGTACTTC. The chain uses TRBV30 and TRBJ2-5, with unresolved D. From germline, CDR1 is GTSNPN and CDR2 SVGIG (reference sequence). The CDR3 contains 13 residues. V gave up 1 base and J gave up 3 bases, with 9 bases separating them. Variable domain in full (rest from reference TRBV30 and TRBJ2-5): SQTIHQWPATLVQPVGSPLSLECTVEGTSNPNLYWYRQAAGRGLQLLFYSVGIGQISSEVPQNLSASRPQDRQFILSSKKLLLSDSGFYLCAWSGGFKETQYFGPGTRLLVL.

V usage is TRBV7-2 and J usage is TRBJ1-2; 10 positions match TRBD1. Germline CDR1 reads SGHTA; CDR2 reads FQGNSA. The trim removed 4 bases at V and 8 bases at J, leaving 7 bases unmatched. This CDR3 contains 14 residues. The CDR3 sequence is CASSSGTGEKGYTF. The CDR3 region has the DNA TGTGCCAGCAGCTCCGGGACAGGGGAGAAAGGCTACACCTTC.

For the CDR3, the DNA is TGTGCCAGCAGCTTATACCAGGGGGCCAGCGGCGGCTACACCTTC. Translation: CASSLYQGASGGYTF. The chain combines TRBV7-9 with TRBJ1-2; 8 bases align to TRBD1. This CDR3 region has 15 residues. Germline-derived CDR1 and CDR2 are SEHNR and FQNEAQ (reference sequence). Losses at the gene ends were 2 bases for V and 8 bases for J; bases not matched to a gene: 10. Variable domain in full (rest from reference TRBV7-9 and TRBJ1-2): DTGVSQNPRHKITKRGQNVTFRCDPISEHNRLYWYRQTLGQGPEFLTYFQNEAQLEKSRLLSDRFSAERPKGSFSTLEIQRTEQGDSAMYLCASSLYQGASGGYTFGSGTRLTVV.

This clone showed up just a few times. The chain joins TRBV5-1 to TRBJ2-1; D is perhaps TRBD1 (5 bases). Germline CDR1 SGHRS, CDR2 YFSETQ. Trimming removed 0 bases from V and 4 bases from J, with 11 bases in between. This CDR3 has 15 residues. CDR3 nucleotide sequence: TGCGCCAGCAGCTTGGACTCGACAGAATACAATGAGCAGTTCTTC. As protein: CASSLDSTEYNEQFF.

The chain uses TRBV4-2 and TRBJ1-4; unclear D gene. Trimming took off 5 bases at V and 8 bases at J, with 24 bases between the two ends. The germline V gene has CDR1 LGHNA and CDR2 YNFKEQ. CDR3 length equals 17 residues. The CDR3 coding sequence is TGTGCCAGCAGCTGGGCGGGGTCCAGGTCCGGGGAAGAAAAACTGTTTTTT. Translated: CASSWAGSRSGEEKLFF.

The chain recombines TRBV10-3 with TRBJ1-1; D is unclear. The CDR3 runs to 12 residues. V was cut by 11 bases and J by 6 bases, with 16 bases left in between. Per germline, CDR1 ENHRY and CDR2 SYGVKD. CDR3 nucleotides: TGTGCCTCGGCCCGGGGAGCGGCTGAAGCTTTCTTT. It encodes CASARGAAEAFF.

The genes are TRBV3-1 (or the pseudogene TRBV3-2) and TRBJ2-5; 11 bases match TRBD2. The CDR3 consists of 16 residues. V shed 2 bases, J shed 2 bases, and the junction held 4 bases outside the gene matches. Germline CDR1 and CDR2: LGHDT and YNNKEL (reference sequence). CDR3: CASSQLASGGQETQYF. In DNA form, the CDR3 reads TGTGCCAGCAGCCAATTGGCTAGCGGGGGGCAAGAGACCCAGTACTTC.

The chain has TRBV7-3 and TRBJ2-6; D is unclear. This CDR3 has 14 residues. CDR1 SGHTA and CDR2 FQGTGA come from the germline V gene. V was trimmed by 4 bases and J by 4 bases, leaving 8 bases between them. The CDR3 DNA reads TGTGCCAGCAGCTCAGGTCCCGGGGCCAACGTCCTGACTTTC. Residues: CASSSGPGANVLTF.

The chain is built from TRBV30 and TRBJ1-5; D is unresolved. The ends were cut back, 5 bases at V and 1 base at J, with 12 bases in the middle. This CDR3 comprises 14 residues. Germline CDR1 GTSNPN, CDR2 SVGIG (reference sequence). This chain's CDR3 is CAWVGEGSNQPQHF. CDR3 DNA sequence: TGTGCCTGGGTCGGGGAGGGCAGCAATCAGCCCCAGCATTTT.

CDR3: CASRRGQGAEKLFF. For the CDR3, the DNA is TGTGCCAGCAGGCGGGGACAGGGAGCTGAAAAACTGTTTTTT. The V call is TRBV28, the J call TRBJ1-4; 9 nucleotides match TRBD1. Germline-derived CDR1 and CDR2 are MDHEN and SYDVKM. CDR3 length: 14 amino acids. V gave up 6 bases and J gave up 7 bases; unmatched junction bases: 6. Full variable domain (rest looked up from reference TRBV28 and TRBJ1-4): DVKVTQSSRYLVKRTGEKVFLECVQDMDHENMFWYRQDPGLGLRLIYFSYDVKMKEKGDIPEGYSVSREKKERFSLILESASTNQTSMYLCASRRGQGAEKLFFGSGTQLSVL.

The V gene is TRBV19, the J gene TRBJ2-7, with 10 bases matching TRBD1. CDR3 size: 15 residues. The germline V gene encodes CDR1 LNHDA and CDR2 SQIVND (reference sequence). Trimming took 4 bases from V and 3 from J; bases not matched to a gene: 6. CDR3 DNA: TGTGCCAGTAGTACCACCGGGACAGGGGACTACGAGCAGTACTTC. Translated: CASSTTGTGDYEQYF.

V usage is TRBV28 and J usage is TRBJ2-1, with 9 positions matching TRBD2. Germline CDR1 reads MDHEN; CDR2 reads SYDVKM. V lost 8 bases and J lost 0; bases outside the gene matches: 2. The CDR3 has 14 amino acids. The CDR3 bases are TGTGCCAGCCATAGCGGGAGCTCCTACAATGAGCAGTTCTTC. Translation: CASHSGSSYNEQFF. The full variable domain, in which reference TRBV28 and TRBJ2-1 provide the parts outside the CDR3, is DVKVTQSSRYLVKRTGEKVFLECVQDMDHENMFWYRQDPGLGLRLIYFSYDVKMKEKGDIPEGYSVSREKKERFSLILESASTNQTSMYLCASHSGSSYNEQFFGPGTRLTVL.

The chain combines TRBV27 with TRBJ1-2, with 9 nucleotides matching TRBD1. In germline, CDR1 is MNHEY, CDR2 SMNVEV (reference sequence). Trimming cost V 5 bases and J 4 bases; bases outside gene matches: 5. The CDR3 spans 14 residues. The CDR3 loop reads CASSRQGGGYGYTF. CDR3 DNA sequence: TGTGCCAGCAGTCGACAGGGGGGCGGCTATGGCTACACCTTC.

This chain joins TRBV6-2 or TRBV6-3 and TRBJ1-5; tentatively, D is TRBD1 (5 bases). V was trimmed by 6 bases and J by 1 base, leaving 19 bases between them. CDR3 length: 17 residues. Per germline, CDR1 MNHEY and CDR2 SVGEGT. CDR3: CASSATQGKVSNQPQHF. In nucleotides, the CDR3 is TGTGCCAGCAGCGCGACCCAGGGTAAGGTAAGCAATCAGCCCCAGCATTTT.

V usage is TRBV19 and J usage is TRBJ2-7; D not certain. The CDR3 sequence is 12 residues long. Germline V gives CDR1 LNHDA, CDR2 SQIVND (reference sequence). Trimming removed 8 bases from V and 5 bases from J, with 13 bases in between. CDR3 in DNA: TGTGCCAGTGCCCAGGTGGGTCACGAGCAGTACTTC. Protein sequence: CASAQVGHEQYF.